The 9 T cell receptor beta chains below come from one sample, sequenced in a study of neurological immune-mediated disorders. One entry per CDR3 protein results from TCRdb running MiXCR on the 5' RACE reads. The profile shows just under 20,000 distinct CDR3 sequences, 6% to 8.5% of them singletons. The sequenced sample was CD8+ T cells from blood. These TCRs come from a woman between 25 and 40 years old with HTLV-1-associated myelopathy (HAM/TSP).

The V gene is TRBV15, the J gene TRBJ2-1; tentatively, D is TRBD2 (6 bases). Germline V gene lookup returns CDR1 LNHNV and CDR2 YYDKDF (reference sequence). The length of the CDR3 is 14 residues. V was shortened by 3 bases and J by 8 bases, with 14 bases between the two germline ends. The CDR3 spells CATSRFQGGDEQFF. The CDR3 nucleotides are TGTGCCACCAGCAGGTTTCAGGGAGGCGATGAGCAGTTCTTC.

Note on this clonotype: The junction shows a germline mismatch at one end, possibly a read error. The gene calls are TRBV7-9 and TRBJ2-1; perhaps TRBD1 as D (6 bases). The CDR3 runs to 15 residues. Looked up from germline, CDR1 is SEHNR and CDR2 is FQNEAQ (reference sequence). Here the CDR3 reads CASRPPVQGFYDQFF. CDR3 in DNA: TGTGCCAGCAGACCTCCGGTACAGGGTTTCTATGATCAGTTCTTC.

This clonotype has ten or more counts. V usage is TRBV20-1 and J usage is TRBJ1-5; perhaps TRBD1 as D (6 bases). The CDR3 has 15 residues. Germline V gene sequence: CDR1 DFQATT, CDR2 SNEGSKA (reference sequence). Trimming pared 3 bases from V and 9 bases from J, leaving 21 bases between. The CDR3 reads CSASRTGKAQGPQHF. The CDR3 nucleotides are TGCAGTGCTAGCAGAACAGGGAAGGCCCAGGGGCCCCAGCATTTT.

The rearrangement uses TRBV6-1 and TRBJ2-3; D not certain. CDR1 and CDR2 from the germline V gene are MNHNS and SASEGT. This CDR3 is built from 15 residues. Trimming cost V 8 bases and J 0 bases, with 15 bases left between them. This chain's CDR3 is CASEDERRSTDTQYF. DNA for the CDR3: TGTGCCAGCGAGGACGAAAGACGTAGCACAGATACGCAGTATTTT.

This clonotype came up many times. The rearrangement uses TRBV6-1 and TRBJ2-7; a weak D match, TRBD2 (6 bases). From germline, CDR1 is MNHNS and CDR2 SASEGT. The CDR3 runs 14 residues. Trimming pared 6 bases from V and 5 bases from J, leaving 17 bases between. The CDR3 here is CASRSGSPWNEQYF. For the CDR3, the DNA is TGTGCCAGCAGGAGCGGGTCTCCATGGAACGAGCAGTACTTC.

By share, this clonotype ranks as medium-sized (0.01 to 0.1%). The chain recombines TRBV15 with TRBJ2-2; TRBD2 matches 7 bases. This CDR3 has 16 residues. CDR1 and CDR2 (germline): LNHNV, YYDKDF (reference sequence). V was clipped by 5 bases and J by 5 bases; unmatched bases: 11. CDR3 residues: CATSDQLAPWTGELFF. As DNA, the CDR3 is TGTGCCACCAGCGACCAACTAGCGCCATGGACCGGGGAGCTGTTTTTT.

In DNA, the CDR3 is TGTGCCAGCAGCCAGACCGGGACTAACACCTACGAGCAGTACTTC. Translated, it gives CASSQTGTNTYEQYF. The chain recombines TRBV4-2 with TRBJ2-7, with 7 nucleotides matching TRBD2. The CDR3 covers 15 residues. With V trimmed by 3 bases and J by 2 bases, 7 bases remained unmatched. The germline gives CDR1 LGHNA, CDR2 YNFKEQ.

The chain has TRBV14 and TRBJ2-7; 8 bases agree with TRBD1. The CDR3 length is 14 residues. Per germline, CDR1 SGHDN and CDR2 FVKESK. V gave up 5 bases and J gave up 6 bases; unmatched junction bases: 9. The CDR3 DNA reads as TGTGCCAGCAGCTTGGGGACAGGAGCCTGCGAGCAGTACTTC. Its translation: CASSLGTGACEQYF.

This clonotype has ten or more counts. The V call is TRBV5-6, the J call TRBJ2-3; D is uncertain. From germline, CDR1 is SGHDT and CDR2 YYEEEE. The CDR3 is made up of 12 amino acids. V was shortened by 0 bases and J by 5 bases, with 4 bases between the two germline ends. CDR3 nucleotides: TGTGCCAGCAGCTTGGCCCTAGATACGCAGTATTTT. It translates to CASSLALDTQYF.